This section outlines one TCR beta chain sequence together with its context. This sample was included in a study of cytomegalovirus exposure and HLA in healthy donors. Primers included in the PCR were 60 Vbeta and 13 Jbeta primers. The repertoire was sequenced with immunoSEQ multiplex PCR; TCRdb's copy has only in-frame clones and lacks some. The repertoire holds about 220,000 clones, more than 65% seen once, with less than 2% in the top ten. This CDR3 is built from 14 residues. From germline, CDR1 is SGHRS and CDR2 YFSETQ. The sample was PBMCs. J is TRBJ2-5 and V is TRBV5-1, with D maybe TRBD1 (6 bases). The J call is in doubt because the DNA end fits TRBJ2-7 better. This TCR came from a woman in her twenties or thirties in good health and CMV-seronegative. The CDR3, as DNA: TGCGCCAGCAGCGCCGCCGGTGGACAGTACGAGCAGTACTTC. Protein: CASSAAGGQYEQYF.